This entry is about one T cell receptor beta chain. What it recognizes is unknown. This entry comes from a study of molecular identifiers for immune sequencing clone quantification. TCR libraries were built in bulk with a published protocol and specific TCR primers. MiXCR was run by TCRdb on the PCR reads, yielding one entry per CDR3 protein. The table lists about 500,000 distinct CDR3 sequences, roughly 26% of them singletons. Findings and limits, study-wide: Beyond 20 RNA copies, clones held over 99% of effector molecules, compared with under 1% in naive cells.

Sorting was used to obtain naive CD8 T cells (CD8+CD4-CCR7+CD45RA+). This CDR3 is 15 amino acids long. The V gene's germline CDR1 is KGHDR and CDR2 SFDVKD. The J segment lost 7 bases and the V segment lost 7 bases, leaving 8 bases of the junction unmatched. The origin of this receptor is a human donor in good health. Some libraries in this study had Jurkat cell RNA spiked in. V gene TRBV24-1 combines with J gene TRBJ2-1, with 11 positions matching TRBD2. Specimen: naive CD8+ T cells from blood, with Jurkat cell RNA spiked in. The subset: FACS-sorted CD8+CD4-CCR7+CD45RA+ naive T cells. The CDR3 protein is CATSTGTSGPNEQFF. The CDR3 DNA is TGTGCCACCAGCACCGGGACTAGCGGACCTAATGAGCAGTTCTTC.